These T cell receptor beta chains were read from a single sample in a study of CD8+ T cells in alopecia areata. TCRdb keeps only in-frame clones here, not all; method: immunoSEQ multiplex PCR. The sample records around 190,000 clones, roughly 60% being singletons. The sequences come from CD4+ T cells sorted from blood, collected at approximately week 49, from a patient treated with tofacitinib. The receptor source for this set is a human donor with alopecia areata. The CDR3 runs from the conserved cysteine through the conserved F or W. D genes are given only for firm matches. Rows give clone size only sometimes, using once, few, many, or a class for an expanded clone.

length: 11
J: TRBJ1-2
size: NA
V: TRBV7-9
D: NA
CDR3: CASSQLSGYTF
DNA: TGTGCCAGCAGCCAACTATCTGGCTACACCTTC

length: 15
J: TRBJ2-1
size: few
V: TRBV4-1
D: TRBD1
CDR3: CASSPGTGAYNEQFF
DNA: TGCGCCAGCAGCCCCGGGACAGGGGCCTACAATGAGCAGTTCTTC

length: 15
J: TRBJ1-2
size: NA
V: TRBV5-1
D: TRBD1
CDR3: CASSLAGQGMGGYTF
DNA: TGCGCCAGCAGCTTGGCTGGACAGGGGATGGGCGGCTACACCTTC

length: 13
J: TRBJ1-2
size: few
V: TRBV7-2
D: NA
CDR3: CASSREQGRGYTF
DNA: TGTGCCAGCAGCCGCGAACAGGGTCGGGGCTACACCTTC

length: 13
J: TRBJ1-4
size: NA
V: TRBV9
D: NA
CDR3: CASSDELNEKLFF
DNA: TGTGCCAGCTCAGACGAGCTTAATGAAAAACTGTTTTTT

length: 15
J: TRBJ1-2
size: NA
V: TRBV15
D: NA
CDR3: CATSTRQNTNYGYTF
DNA: TGTGCCACCAGCACCAGACAGAATACCAACTATGGCTACACCTTC

length: 16
J: TRBJ1-5
size: NA
V: TRBV5-1
D: NA
CDR3: CASSLSPGISNQPQHF
DNA: TGCGCCAGCAGCTTGTCCCCAGGGATTAGCAATCAGCCCCAGCATTTT

length: 13
J: TRBJ1-6
size: NA
V: TRBV27
D: NA
CDR3: CASSFTKNSPLHF
DNA: TGTGCCAGCAGTTTTACTAAGAACTCACCCCTCCACTTT

length: 16
J: TRBJ2-2
size: NA
V: TRBV10-3
D: TRBD2
CDR3: CAIRTRLAANTGELFF
DNA: TGTGCCATCAGGACGAGACTAGCGGCGAACACCGGGGAGCTGTTTTTT

length: 12
J: TRBJ2-1
size: NA
V: TRBV5-1
D: NA
CDR3: CASSSKPGEQFF
DNA: TGCGCCAGCAGCTCCAAGCCTGGGGAGCAGTTCTTC

length: 13
J: TRBJ2-7
size: NA
V: TRBV10-3
D: TRBD1
CDR3: CAARGTGSREQYF
DNA: TGTGCCGCCCGGGGGACAGGGTCCCGCGAGCAGTACTTC

length: 15
J: TRBJ1-5
size: NA
V: TRBV19
D: NA
CDR3: CASRIRDGRDQPQHF
DNA: TGTGCCAGTAGAATCCGGGACGGTAGAGATCAGCCCCAGCATTTT

length: 12
J: TRBJ1-6
size: few
V: TRBV5-8
D: NA
CDR3: CASSLQRSPLHF
DNA: TGTGCCAGCAGCCTTCAGAGGTCACCCCTCCACTTT

length: 14
J: TRBJ1-1
size: few
V: TRBV28
D: NA
CDR3: CASSHPEGPEGAFF
DNA: TGTGCCAGCAGCCATCCGGAAGGCCCCGAGGGAGCTTTCTTT

length: 14
J: TRBJ2-5
size: NA
V: TRBV27
D: TRBD1
CDR3: CASSPGQSRETQYF
DNA: TGTGCCAGCAGTCCGGGACAGTCCCGGGAGACCCAGTACTTC

length: 15
J: TRBJ2-1
size: NA
V: TRBV7-9
D: NA
CDR3: CAIPLGIQGGNEQFF
DNA: TGTGCCATCCCATTAGGGATTCAGGGCGGCAATGAGCAGTTCTTC

length: 14
J: TRBJ1-2
size: once
V: TRBV30
D: NA
CDR3: CAWSEQLLTYGYTF
DNA: TGTGCCTGGAGTGAACAGCTACTTACCTATGGCTACACCTTC

length: 12
J: TRBJ1-2
size: NA
V: TRBV7-2
D: NA
CDR3: CASSSELGGYTF
DNA: TGTGCCAGCAGCTCAGAGCTCGGGGGCTACACCTTC

length: 15
J: TRBJ2-5
size: few
V: TRBV4-3
D: NA
CDR3: CASSQEFDSQETQYF
DNA: TGCGCCAGCAGCCAAGAATTCGACTCCCAAGAGACCCAGTACTTC

length: 16
J: TRBJ2-3
size: NA
V: TRBV5-1
D: TRBD2
CDR3: CASSSDSGRTTDTQYF
DNA: TGCGCCAGCAGCTCCGATAGCGGGAGAACCACAGATACGCAGTATTTT

length: 12
J: TRBJ2-5
size: NA
V: TRBV29-1
D: NA
CDR3: CSVTDNVETQYF
DNA: TGCAGCGTTACCGACAATGTAGAGACCCAGTACTTC

length: 17
J: TRBJ2-4
size: NA
V: TRBV4-3
D: TRBD1
CDR3: CASSQEPPGQGGNIQYF
DNA: TGCGCCAGCAGCCAAGAACCTCCGGGACAGGGGGGAAACATTCAGTACTTC

length: 17
J: TRBJ2-1
size: NA
V: TRBV27
D: NA
CDR3: CASSSLKQVAAYNEQFF
DNA: TGTGCCAGCAGTTCGTTAAAACAGGTCGCGGCCTACAATGAGCAGTTCTTC

length: 14
J: TRBJ1-2
size: NA
V: TRBV4-1
D: NA
CDR3: CASSQKGQNYGYTF
DNA: TGCGCCAGCAGCCAAAAAGGACAGAACTATGGCTACACCTTC

length: 15
J: TRBJ1-5
size: NA
V: TRBV30
D: TRBD1
CDR3: CAWINGQGGNQPQHF
DNA: TGTGCCTGGATTAATGGACAGGGCGGGAATCAGCCCCAGCATTTT

length: 13
J: TRBJ1-5
size: NA
V: TRBV30
D: NA
CDR3: CVLMGGSNQPQHF
DNA: TGTGTCCTAATGGGGGGAAGCAATCAGCCCCAGCATTTT

length: 13
J: TRBJ2-4
size: NA
V: TRBV14
D: NA
CDR3: CASSQENRGIQYF
DNA: TGTGCCAGCAGCCAAGAAAACCGTGGCATTCAGTACTTC

length: 14
J: TRBJ2-3
size: NA
V: TRBV7-2
D: NA
CDR3: CASSLVGGTDTQYF
DNA: TGTGCCAGCAGCTTAGTAGGAGGCACAGATACGCAGTATTTT

length: 15
J: TRBJ2-7
size: NA
V: TRBV25-1
D: TRBD1
CDR3: CASSGRGQSSHEQYF
DNA: TGTGCCAGCAGCGGAAGGGGGCAGAGCTCCCACGAGCAGTACTTC

length: 11
J: TRBJ2-7
size: NA
V: TRBV30
D: NA
CDR3: CAWSAMGEQYF
DNA: TGTGCCTGGAGTGCAATGGGCGAGCAGTACTTC

length: 13
J: TRBJ1-2
size: once
V: TRBV5-1
D: NA
CDR3: CASKQQDQDGYTF
DNA: TGCGCCAGCAAACAGCAGGATCAGGATGGCTACACCTTC

length: 15
J: TRBJ1-6
size: few
V: TRBV6-1
D: TRBD1
CDR3: CASRRQGERSSPLHF
DNA: TGTGCCAGCAGGCGACAGGGGGAAAGGAGTTCACCCCTCCACTTT

length: 13
J: TRBJ1-2
size: NA
V: TRBV30
D: NA
CDR3: CAWSVPGARGYTF
DNA: TGTGCCTGGAGTGTACCGGGGGCGCGGGGCTACACCTTC

length: 10
J: TRBJ1-1
size: once
V: TRBV6-6
D: NA
CDR3: CASSSAEAFF
DNA: TGTGCCAGCAGCTCAGCTGAAGCTTTCTTT

length: 15
J: TRBJ1-1
size: NA
V: TRBV30
D: TRBD1
CDR3: CAWSRQGQGNTEAFF
DNA: TGTGCCTGGAGCAGACAGGGACAGGGGAACACTGAAGCTTTCTTT

length: 12
J: TRBJ2-1
size: few
V: TRBV7-8
D: NA
CDR3: CASSNRRVEQFF
DNA: TGTGCCAGCAGCAACAGGCGTGTAGAGCAGTTCTTC

length: 14
J: TRBJ2-1
size: NA
V: TRBV5-1
D: NA
CDR3: CASSRTREGDEQFF
DNA: TGCGCCAGCAGCAGAACCAGGGAAGGAGATGAGCAGTTCTTC

length: 14
J: TRBJ2-5
size: NA
V: TRBV5-1
D: TRBD1
CDR3: CASSLGTGKETQYF
DNA: TGCGCCAGCAGCTTGGGGACAGGCAAAGAGACCCAGTACTTC

length: 17
J: TRBJ2-3
size: NA
V: TRBV7-6
D: TRBD1
CDR3: CASSLGMRGQGRDTQYF
DNA: TGTGCCAGCAGCTTAGGGATGCGGGGACAGGGGCGAGATACGCAGTATTTT

length: 14
J: TRBJ1-5
size: NA
V: TRBV30
D: TRBD1
CDR3: CAWSPGQLNQPQHF
DNA: TGTGCCTGGAGCCCGGGACAGCTCAATCAGCCCCAGCATTTT

length: 14
J: TRBJ2-7
size: NA
V: TRBV7-9
D: NA
CDR3: CASGPGSWDYEQYF
DNA: TGTGCCAGCGGCCCGGGCTCCTGGGACTACGAGCAGTACTTC

length: 18
J: TRBJ2-5
size: NA
V: TRBV7-6
D: TRBD1
CDR3: CASSLGTGGPRREETQYF
DNA: TGTGCCAGCAGCTTAGGGACAGGGGGACCTCGGCGGGAAGAGACCCAGTACTTC

length: 13
J: TRBJ1-5
size: once
V: TRBV7-9
D: NA
CDR3: CASSFNSNQPQHF
DNA: TGTGCCAGCAGCTTTAACAGCAATCAGCCCCAGCATTTT

length: 17
J: TRBJ1-4
size: few
V: TRBV13
D: NA
CDR3: CASSPGNEGIGHEKLFF
DNA: TGTGCCAGCAGCCCCGGAAATGAGGGGATTGGTCATGAAAAACTGTTTTTT

length: 13
J: TRBJ2-3
size: NA
V: TRBV10-3
D: TRBD1
CDR3: CASRDSSTDTQYF
DNA: TGTGCCAGCCGGGACAGCAGCACAGATACGCAGTATTTT